Each of the 23 T cell receptor beta chains below was sequenced from the same sample in a study of T cells in Graves' hyperthyroidism and ophthalmopathy. RNA transcripts served as the template for amplifying TCR beta CDR3 regions. Initially, a first-round RT-PCR of the TCR CDR3 employed the HTBI primer set. Each CDR3 protein is one row after TCRdb ran MiXCR on the multiplex PCR reads. Counted here are 250,000 to 300,000 distinct CDR3 sequences, 12% to 15% occurring once; the ten biggest clones make up 7.9%. The sample consisted of blood. The receptors derive from a woman aged 40 to 55 with Graves' hyperthyroidism.

Note on this clonotype: This may arise from a read error, as a much more abundant clone is one base away. The chain combines TRBV18 with TRBJ2-7; 7 positions match TRBD2. CDR1 and CDR2 from the germline V gene are KGHSH and LQKENI. This CDR3 has 14 residues. CDR3 bases: TGTGCCAACTCACCAGAGGCAGGGAGGGAGGAGCAGTACTTC. Translation gives CANSPEAGREEQYF.

This clonotype was observed many times. The chain joins TRBV29-1 to TRBJ1-2, with D perhaps matching TRBD1 (5 bases). The CDR3 sequence is 13 residues long. The germline gives CDR1 SQVTM, CDR2 ANQGSEA. The V end was cut by 7 bases, the J end by 7 bases, with 19 bases between. In nucleotides, the CDR3 is TGCAGCGCGTCTACGGGACGGGAGGCTGGCTACACCTTC. Translation gives CSASTGREAGYTF.

The table lists this clonotype with many counts. The chain is built from TRBV27 and TRBJ1-1, with TRBD1 as a possible D gene (5 bases). This CDR3 has 17 residues. Deletions cut 2 bases from V and 3 bases from J, with 19 bases between. Germline V gives CDR1 MNHEY, CDR2 SMNVEV (reference sequence). CDR3 residues: CASSLTITGPKDTEAFF. The CDR3, as DNA: TGTGCCAGCAGTTTAACCATTACGGGGCCGAAGGACACTGAAGCTTTCTTT.

At least ten counts were recorded for this clonotype. The V gene is TRBV7-9, the J gene TRBJ1-4, with D perhaps TRBD1 (6 bases). Germline CDR1 reads SEHNR; CDR2 reads FQNEAQ (reference sequence). V lost 6 bases to trimming and J lost 6 bases, with 8 bases between them. This CDR3 spans 12 amino acids. In DNA, the CDR3 is TGTGCCAGCAGTAACAGGGATGAAAAACTGTTTTTT. Translation gives CASSNRDEKLFF.

This clonotype has at least ten counts. This rearrangement joins TRBV11-2 to TRBJ2-7; TRBD1 agrees at 7 bases. Trimming took 4 bases from V and 3 from J; bases not matched to a gene: 6. The CDR3 consists of 14 residues. The V gene's germline CDR1 is SGHAT and CDR2 FQNNGV. The CDR3 DNA is TGTGCCAGCAGCTGGGACAGTTTTATCTACGAGCAGTACTTC. Its translation is CASSWDSFIYEQYF.

The sample holds many counts of this clonotype. This chain joins TRBV28 and TRBJ2-7; D might be TRBD1 or TRBD2, each matching 5 bases. This CDR3 comprises 17 residues. Germline CDR1 is MDHEN and CDR2 is SYDVKM. The V and J ends lost 5 bases and 0 bases respectively, with 20 bases between them. The CDR3 here is CASSPHAGTLSSYEQYF. As DNA, the CDR3 is TGTGCCAGCAGTCCACACGCCGGGACGTTAAGCTCCTACGAGCAGTACTTC. The full variable domain, rest sourced from reference TRBV28 and TRBJ2-7, is DVKVTQSSRYLVKRTGEKVFLECVQDMDHENMFWYRQDPGLGLRLIYFSYDVKMKEKGDIPEGYSVSREKKERFSLILESASTNQTSMYLCASSPHAGTLSSYEQYFGPGTRLTVT.

This clonotype was detected many times. CDR3 region: CSARRPRGINEQYF. CDR3 nucleotides: TGCAGTGCTAGACGTCCCAGGGGAATTAACGAGCAGTACTTC. J is TRBJ2-7 and V is TRBV20-1; TRBD1 might be the D (6 bases). CDR1 and CDR2 (germline): DFQATT, SNEGSKA (reference sequence). The CDR3 covers 14 residues. V dropped 2 bases and J dropped 5 bases, with 16 bases sitting between them.

This clonotype was seen repeatedly, ten times or more. The chain links TRBV11-3 to TRBJ2-5; either TRBD1 or TRBD2 may fit D (5 bases each). Germline values: CDR1 SGHNT, CDR2 YENEEA. The CDR3 runs to 16 residues. The ends were cut back, 5 bases at V and 1 base at J, with 17 bases in the middle. CDR3 amino acids: CASSPQERGGQETQYF. CDR3 DNA sequence: TGTGCCAGCAGCCCCCAAGAGCGTGGGGGCCAAGAGACCCAGTACTTC.

This clonotype was seen repeatedly, ten times or more. CDR3 region: CSARTQPTDTQYF. The CDR3 nucleotides read TGCAGTGCTAGGACACAGCCCACAGATACGCAGTATTTT. The rearrangement uses TRBV20-1 and TRBJ2-3, with D hard to call. The CDR3 runs 13 residues. The germline V gene encodes CDR1 DFQATT and CDR2 SNEGSKA (reference sequence). V was shortened by 3 bases and J by 2 bases, with 9 bases between the two germline ends.

This chain links TRBV4-2 with TRBJ1-1; tentatively, D is TRBD1 (5 bases). Trimming shortened V by 3 bases and J by 6 bases, and 11 bases separated the two germline ends. CDR1 and CDR2 from the germline V gene are LGHNA and YNFKEQ. This CDR3 is 13 amino acids long. The CDR3 region is CASSQGRFSEAFF. CDR3 bases: TGTGCCAGCAGCCAGGGGCGTTTCTCTGAAGCTTTCTTT.

The sample holds many counts of this clonotype. V and J are TRBV20-1 and TRBJ2-7; 8 bases align to TRBD2. Germline V gene lookup returns CDR1 DFQATT and CDR2 SNEGSKA (reference sequence). The V gene end was trimmed by 1 base and the J gene end by 5 bases; junction bases not matched to a gene: 4. This CDR3 has 13 amino acids. CDR3 DNA: TGCAGTGCTAGAGTCCGGGGGGGCGACGAGCAGTACTTC. It encodes CSARVRGGDEQYF.

This clonotype occurred many times. The chain has TRBV5-1 and TRBJ1-1; D gene unclear. The germline V gene encodes CDR1 SGHRS and CDR2 YFSETQ. The V and J ends lost 5 bases and 2 bases respectively, with 10 bases between them. The CDR3 totals 13 residues. In nucleotides, the CDR3 is TGCGCCAGCAGTCCAGACGGTAACACTGAAGCTTTCTTT. Amino acids: CASSPDGNTEAFF.

In this sample, this clonotype turned up a few times. The chain carries TRBV20-1 and TRBJ2-2, with D possibly being TRBD2 (6 bases). The V end lost 6 bases, the J end lost 8 bases, and 16 bases lay between the germline ends. CDR3 length: 13 residues. From germline, CDR1 is DFQATT and CDR2 SNEGSKA (reference sequence). CDR3 DNA sequence: TGCAGTGCGCACCCTACGGGGGTGGGGGAGCTGTTTTTT. It codes for CSAHPTGVGELFF.

The CDR3: CASSNIQLSGELFF. CDR3 DNA sequence: TGTGCCAGCAGTAATATACAGCTTTCCGGGGAGCTGTTTTTT. V and J are TRBV27 and TRBJ2-2; D unclear. Germline CDR1 is MNHEY and CDR2 is SMNVEV (reference sequence). The CDR3 covers 14 residues. Trimming left V 5 bases short and J 6 bases short, with 13 bases between.

This clonotype has at least ten counts. The CDR3 protein is CASRLGSNYGYTF. CDR3 DNA sequence: TGTGCCAGCAGATTGGGGAGTAACTATGGCTACACCTTC. The genes are TRBV12-3 or TRBV12-4 and TRBJ1-2, with D hard to call. Trimming stripped 6 bases from V and 1 base from J, with 9 bases between. This CDR3 is 13 amino acids long.

There are many counts of this clonotype. The V and J genes are TRBV2 and TRBJ1-2; 10 bases are shared with TRBD1. CDR3 length: 14 amino acids. The V and J ends lost 7 bases and 3 bases, in that order; junction bases with no gene match: 5. CDR1 and CDR2 (germline): SNHLY, FYNNEI. Here the CDR3 reads CASKGTGDHYGYTF. CDR3 in DNA: TGTGCCAGCAAGGGGACAGGGGATCACTATGGCTACACCTTC. The whole variable domain, remainder taken from reference TRBV2 and TRBJ1-2, is EPEVTQTPSHQVTQMGQEVILRCVPISNHLYFYWYRQILGQKVEFLVSFYNNEISEKSEIFDDQFSVERPDGSNFTLKIRSTKLEDSAMYFCASKGTGDHYGYTFGSGTRLTVV.

This clonotype was recorded a few times. The chain links TRBV20-1 to TRBJ1-2; D perhaps matches TRBD1 (6 bases). The V gene lost 0 bases and the J gene lost 6 bases, with 11 bases spanning the gap. This CDR3 has 13 amino acids. CDR1 is DFQATT, CDR2 SNEGSKA, per germline (reference sequence). The CDR3 DNA reads TGCAGTGCTAGAGAGGACAGCGATAATGGCTACACCTTC. The encoded protein is CSAREDSDNGYTF.

This clonotype was found many times. This rearrangement joins TRBV3-1 to TRBJ2-1; 10 bases agree with TRBD2. Germline V gene lookup returns CDR1 LGHDT and CDR2 YNNKEL (reference sequence). This CDR3 contains 15 residues. The ends lost 6 bases at V and 3 bases at J; junction bases unmatched: 5. CDR3 nucleotide sequence: TGTGCCAGCAGTCTCCCTAGCGGGGGCTACAATGAGCAGTTCTTC. Its protein is CASSLPSGGYNEQFF.

This clonotype was counted ten times or more. The chain recombines TRBV20-1 with TRBJ2-7; D is ambiguous. Germline CDR1 reads DFQATT; CDR2 reads SNEGSKA (reference sequence). The CDR3 loop spans 11 amino acids. V was clipped by 3 bases and J by 3 bases, with 6 bases between them. The DNA of the CDR3 is TGCAGTGCTAGTGTCATCTACGAGCAGTACTTC. This translates into CSASVIYEQYF.

This clonotype has more than one count but fewer than ten. This chain joins TRBV19 and TRBJ2-7; D gene ambiguous. This CDR3 region has 13 residues. V was clipped by 8 bases and J by 1 base, with 12 bases between them. Germline V lookup: CDR1 LNHDA, CDR2 SQIVND (reference sequence). CDR3 sequence (DNA): TGTGCCAGTTCGCCTCCTAGGTCCTACGAGCAGTACTTC. It is translated as CASSPPRSYEQYF.

This clonotype was recorded many times. The chain carries TRBV6-1 and TRBJ2-7, with D maybe TRBD1 (6 bases). V lost 5 bases to trimming and J lost 2 bases, with 13 bases between them. The germline V gene has CDR1 MNHNS and CDR2 SASEGT. This CDR3 region has 14 residues. For the CDR3, the DNA is TGTGCCAGCAGTTTCAGGGGCGCAACCTACGAGCAGTACTTC. Translation: CASSFRGATYEQYF.

V and J are TRBV4-2 and TRBJ2-1; TRBD1 is a possible D gene (6 bases). This CDR3 contains 17 residues. Germline CDR1 reads LGHNA; CDR2 reads YNFKEQ. The V gene lost 6 bases and the J gene lost 9 bases, with 27 bases spanning the gap. The DNA of the CDR3 is TGTGCCAGCAGTCGAACAGGGTTTCTAGCCGGAGTGGGTGAGCAGTTCTTC. It is translated as CASSRTGFLAGVGEQFF.

Concerning this clonotype itself: This may be a read error, as it is one base from a much larger clone. The chain couples TRBV10-3 to TRBJ1-1; D perhaps matches TRBD1 (5 bases). CDR3 length: 13 amino acids. The V gene lost 7 bases and the J gene lost 5 bases, with 14 bases spanning the gap. In germline, CDR1 is ENHRY, CDR2 SYGVKD. The CDR3 nucleotides read TGTGCCATCACAGGGTCAGGGTCGACTGAAGCTTTCTTT. Its protein is CAITGSGSTEAFF.